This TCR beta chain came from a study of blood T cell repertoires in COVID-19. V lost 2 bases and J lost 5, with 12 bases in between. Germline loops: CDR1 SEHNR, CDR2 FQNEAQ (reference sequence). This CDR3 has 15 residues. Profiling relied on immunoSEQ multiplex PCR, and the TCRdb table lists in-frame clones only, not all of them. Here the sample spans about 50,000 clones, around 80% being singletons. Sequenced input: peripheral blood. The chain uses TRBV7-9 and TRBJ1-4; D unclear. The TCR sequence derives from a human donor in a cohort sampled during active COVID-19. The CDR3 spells CASSLFGEPNEKLFF. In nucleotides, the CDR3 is TGTGCCAGCAGCTTATTCGGGGAGCCAAATGAAAAACTGTTTTTT.